The 8 T cell receptor beta chains reported below all come from one sample, sequenced in a study of T cells after yellow fever vaccination. MiXCR, applied by TCRdb to the 5' RACE reads, yields one record per CDR3 protein. This table has approximately 550,000 distinct CDR3 sequences, roughly 13% appearing once. The specimen was PBMCs, collected on the day of the yellow fever booster vaccination. These receptors were obtained from a man aged 25-40 years who received the YFV17D yellow fever vaccine.

This clonotype turned up a few times. The chain employs TRBV11-2 and TRBJ2-5; TRBD1 is a possible D gene (6 bases). This CDR3 is built from 14 residues. V was clipped by 5 bases and J by 5 bases, with 15 bases between them. In germline, CDR1 is SGHAT, CDR2 FQNNGV. CDR3 coding DNA: TGTGCCAGCAGCCCATACAGGGACCTGGAGACCCAGTACTTC. Translation gives CASSPYRDLETQYF.

The chain has TRBV5-1 and TRBJ2-7; 14 bases agree with TRBD2. This CDR3 contains 20 residues. The germline V gene encodes CDR1 SGHRS and CDR2 YFSETQ. V was pared by 0 bases and J by 0 bases, with 11 bases of the junction left unmatched. CDR3 protein: CASSLALGLAGGRGSYEQYF. CDR3 coding DNA: TGCGCCAGCAGCTTGGCCTTAGGACTAGCGGGAGGAAGAGGCTCCTACGAGCAGTACTTC.

In its sample, this clonotype was seen a few times. The V call is TRBV6-1, the J call TRBJ2-2; D possibly uses TRBD1 or TRBD2 (5 bases each). The CDR3 covers 13 residues. Trimming removed 8 bases at V and 5 bases at J, with 12 bases between. Germline V gene sequence: CDR1 MNHNS, CDR2 SASEGT. The CDR3 DNA is TGTGCCAGCGCTCCGGGGCTAACCGGGGAGCTGTTTTTT. This translates into CASAPGLTGELFF.

This clonotype appeared a few times. The V call is TRBV15, the J call TRBJ1-3; D gene ambiguous. The germline V gene has CDR1 LNHNV and CDR2 YYDKDF (reference sequence). Between the trimmed V and J ends, which lost 0 bases and 9 bases, there was a span of 6 bases. CDR3 length: 12 amino acids. The chain's CDR3 is CATSRDRSTIYF. CDR3 bases: TGTGCCACCAGCAGAGATCGGAGCACCATATATTTT. The variable domain in full, with the rest retrieved from reference TRBV15 and TRBJ1-3, is DAMVIQNPRYQVTQFGKPVTLSCSQTLNHNVMYWYQQKSSQAPKLLFHYYDKDFNNEADTPDNFQSRRPNTSFCFLDIRSPGLGDTAMYLCATSRDRSTIYFGEGSWLTVV.

This sequence joins TRBV24-1 and TRBJ2-7, with 7 positions matching TRBD1. The germline CDR1 and CDR2 sequences are KGHDR and SFDVKD. There are 13 residues in the CDR3. Losses at the gene ends were 5 bases for V and 6 bases for J; bases not matched to a gene: 6. CDR3 coding DNA: TGTGCCACCAGTGCCGAGACAGGGACCGAGCAGTACTTC. Amino acid sequence: CATSAETGTEQYF.

This chain links TRBV20-1 with TRBJ1-4, with a possible D match to TRBD1 (6 bases). Germline loops: CDR1 DFQATT, CDR2 SNEGSKA (reference sequence). Between the trimmed V and J ends, which lost 6 bases and 8 bases, there was a span of 13 bases. This CDR3 region has 12 residues. CDR3 sequence (DNA): TGCAGTGCGGGGGCCGACGGGGAAAAACTGTTTTTT. Encoded protein: CSAGADGEKLFF.

The rearrangement uses TRBV7-2 and TRBJ2-1, with 8 bases aligning to TRBD2. The CDR3 is made up of 12 amino acids. From germline, CDR1 is SGHTA and CDR2 FQGNSA. V lost 5 bases to trimming and J lost 8 bases; unmatched junction nucleotides: 2. CDR3: CASSAGGDEQFF. CDR3 coding DNA: TGTGCCAGCAGCGCCGGGGGGGATGAGCAGTTCTTC.

The genes are TRBV18 and TRBJ2-1; tentative D call: TRBD2 (6 bases). This CDR3 region has 15 residues. Looked up from germline, CDR1 is KGHSH and CDR2 is LQKENI. Trimming shortened V by 2 bases and J by 5 bases, and 13 bases separated the two germline ends. The CDR3 nucleotides read TGTGCCAGCTCACCAAGTAGTAGCGGTAACAATGAGCAGTTCTTC. Translation: CASSPSSSGNNEQFF.